Detailed here is one T cell receptor beta chain. As yet, its antigen is unknown. The PCR had 60 Vbeta and 13 Jbeta primers. Data came from immunoSEQ multiplex PCR; TCRdb stores just in-frame clones and leaves some out. The table has 90,000 to 100,000 clones, under 85% seen once. These data are taken from a study of cytomegalovirus exposure and HLA in healthy donors. Study-level findings and limits: It was reported in a later analysis that an Asian-associated ancestry cluster showed fewer N-insertions than the approximately 700-donor mean.

Donors consisted of healthy bone marrow donors. Sample: PBMCs. This receptor was identified in a man aged 35-49 years in good health and CMV-seronegative.

CDR3 sequence (DNA): TGTGCCAGCGACCTTCGGACTGGGGGGAAATATGGGTCCTACAATGAGCAGTTCTTC. Protein: CASDLRTGGKYGSYNEQFF. V usage is TRBV5-4 and J usage is TRBJ2-1, with D possibly TRBD2 on 6 matching bases. CDR1 and CDR2 from the germline V gene are SGHNT and YYREEE (reference sequence). This CDR3 has 19 amino acids. Deletions cut 7 bases from V and 1 base from J, with 27 bases between.